These 30 T cell receptor beta chains were all obtained from the same sample, sequenced in a study of long-term antiretroviral therapy in people with HIV. Version v3.0 of the immunoSEQ assay ran at survey level. The repertoire was sequenced with immunoSEQ multiplex PCR; TCRdb's copy has only in-frame clones and lacks some. The table lists tens of thousands of clones, about nine tenths of them singletons, with approximately 5% in the top ten. The material was unsorted PBMCs, obtained 0.1 years before starting antiretroviral therapy. The receptors were gathered from a woman in her forties or fifties with HIV.

CDR3 loop: CASSRVSYEQYF. CDR3 bases: TGTGCCAGCAGCAGGGTGTCCTACGAGCAGTACTTC. The chain is built from TRBV5-6 and TRBJ2-7; D is unresolved. Germline-derived CDR1 and CDR2 are SGHDT and YYEEEE. Trimming removed 4 bases at V and 1 base at J, with 6 bases between. This CDR3 contains 12 residues.

The chain couples TRBV5-8 to TRBJ2-7; D remains unclear. The V end lost 1 base, the J end lost 0 bases, and 8 bases lay between the germline ends. CDR3 length equals 14 residues. Germline V CDR1 and CDR2: SGHTS, YDEGEE. The CDR3 DNA is TGTGCCAGCAGCTTGTCAGGCCGCTCCTACGAGCAGTACTTC. Protein product: CASSLSGRSYEQYF.

The CDR3 sequence: CASSYSSGQGRSYTF. In DNA, the CDR3 is TGTGCCAGCAGTTACTCGTCGGGACAGGGAAGAAGCTACACCTTC. The chain carries TRBV6-6 and TRBJ1-2; 9 nucleotides agree with TRBD1. The CDR3 loop spans 15 amino acids. V shed 0 bases, J shed 9 bases, and the junction held 8 bases outside the gene matches. Germline V lookup: CDR1 MNHNY, CDR2 SVGAGI (reference sequence).

This clone is medium-sized (0.01 to 0.1%) in the sample. Additional DNA sequences in this sample encode the identical CDR3. The chain has TRBV2 and TRBJ2-7; D might be TRBD1 (6 bases). CDR1 is SNHLY, CDR2 FYNNEI, per germline. V shed 6 bases and J shed 3 bases, with 9 bases lying between them. The CDR3 contains 12 residues. The CDR3 region is CASRAGVYEQYF. CDR3 sequence (DNA): TGTGCCAGCAGGGCAGGGGTCTACGAGCAGTACTTC.

The chain uses TRBV19 and TRBJ1-2; D possibly corresponds to TRBD1 (5 bases). From germline, CDR1 is LNHDA and CDR2 SQIVND (reference sequence). Trimming stripped 7 bases from V and 2 bases from J, with 17 bases between. This CDR3 has 15 residues. The CDR3 here is CASKTGTNRNYGYTF. CDR3 DNA sequence: TGTGCCAGTAAGACCGGGACGAATCGAAACTATGGCTACACCTTC.

This rearrangement joins TRBV9 to TRBJ2-6; D uncertain. Germline CDR1 SGDLS, CDR2 YYNGEE. The V and J ends lost 2 bases and 1 base respectively, with 1 base between them. This CDR3 is built from 13 residues. The chain's CDR3 is CASSVSGANVLTF. In DNA form, the CDR3 reads TGTGCCAGCAGCGTTTCTGGGGCCAACGTCCTGACTTTC.

In this sample, this clone turned up once. V usage is TRBV4-1 and J usage is TRBJ1-1, with 10 positions matching TRBD1. The germline V gene has CDR1 MGHRA and CDR2 YSYEKL. The V gene end was trimmed by 3 bases and the J gene end by 7 bases; junction bases not matched to a gene: 8. The CDR3 is 15 residues long. CDR3 region: CASSQRQGATVEAFF. CDR3 nucleotides: TGCGCCAGCAGCCAGAGACAGGGGGCAACGGTTGAAGCTTTCTTT.

This chain connects TRBV28 to TRBJ1-2; D perhaps matches TRBD1 (6 bases). V lost 6 bases, J lost 4 bases, and 15 bases lay in between. Per germline, CDR1 MDHEN and CDR2 SYDVKM. CDR3 length: 14 amino acids. The CDR3 loop is CASSRPGQTYGYTF. The CDR3 bases are TGTGCCAGCAGCCGACCTGGACAGACCTATGGCTACACCTTC.

This clone was seen only once. One end of the junction varies from germline; a read error may be responsible. The rearrangement links TRBV5-1 to TRBJ2-3, with D unresolved. Germline V gene lookup returns CDR1 SGHRS and CDR2 YFSETQ. The CDR3 is 15 amino acids. The CDR3: CARSGDEKPAETQYF. The CDR3 DNA reads as TGCGCCCGCAGTGGTGACGAGAAGCCCGCGGAGACGCAGTATTTT.

This chain connects TRBV7-8 to TRBJ2-7, with D tentatively TRBD1 (6 bases). The V end lost 2 bases, the J end lost 11 bases, and 19 bases lay between the germline ends. The CDR3 is made up of 14 amino acids. Germline V CDR1 and CDR2: SGHVS, FQNEAQ. This CDR3 is CASSLMDRGVGKYF. The CDR3 DNA follows: TGTGCCAGCAGCTTAATGGACAGAGGAGTGGGAAAGTACTTC.

J is TRBJ1-6 and V is TRBV6-5; 9 positions agree with TRBD1. This CDR3 has 16 residues. CDR1 is MNHEY and CDR2 is SVGAGI in the germline V gene. J gave up 9 bases and V 2 bases, and 8 bases lay outside the gene matches. CDR3 loop: CASSYGGQGRGSPLHF. The DNA of the CDR3 is TGTGCCAGCAGTTACGGCGGACAGGGGCGGGGTTCACCCCTCCACTTT.

This sequence joins TRBV13 and TRBJ2-5; TRBD2 aligns across 9 bases. The CDR3 is 17 amino acids. V trimming: 5 bases; J trimming: 7 bases; junction bases outside the gene matches: 17. CDR1 is PRHDT and CDR2 is FYEKMQ in the germline V gene (reference sequence). Written as DNA, the CDR3 is TGTGCCAGCAGCACAAGGTCCGGCGGGGGGGCGATTGGGACCCAGTACTTC. Translated: CASSTRSGGGAIGTQYF.

This chain connects TRBV9 to TRBJ2-7; D is uncertain. The germline V gene encodes CDR1 SGDLS and CDR2 YYNGEE. Between the trimmed V and J ends, which lost 3 bases and 5 bases, there was a span of 6 bases. The CDR3 length is 11 residues. The CDR3 sequence: CASSGRNEQYF. CDR3 sequence (DNA): TGTGCCAGCAGCGGCCGTAACGAGCAGTACTTC.

CDR3 region: CASSYTGDSREQYF. CDR3 DNA: TGCGCCAGCAGCTACACAGGGGACTCTAGAGAGCAGTACTTC. This chain connects TRBV5-1 to TRBJ2-7; D may be TRBD1 (7 bases). Looked up from germline, CDR1 is SGHRS and CDR2 is YFSETQ. This CDR3 is 14 amino acids long. V lost 3 bases and J 7 bases, leaving 17 bases between the germline ends.

This clone occurred a few times. The genes are TRBV6-5 and TRBJ1-2, with a tentative D call TRBD1 (6 bases). The germline V and J ends were trimmed by 5 bases and 4 bases, with 11 bases remaining between them. This CDR3 comprises 13 residues. Germline V gives CDR1 MNHEY, CDR2 SVGAGI. CDR3 DNA sequence: TGTGCCAGCAGTGAAGACAGGACCTATGGCTACACCTTC. As protein: CASSEDRTYGYTF.

This chain links TRBV30 with TRBJ1-4, with a possible D match to TRBD1 (6 bases). V lost 2 bases and J 3 bases, leaving 7 bases between the germline ends. Germline-derived CDR1 and CDR2 are GTSNPN and SVGIG (reference sequence). The CDR3 totals 13 residues. The CDR3 spells CAWSRGANEKLFF. In DNA form, the CDR3 reads TGTGCCTGGAGTAGGGGGGCTAATGAAAAACTGTTTTTT.

This clone was counted a single time. This chain uses TRBV5-6 with TRBJ2-7; D may match TRBD1 or TRBD2 (7 bases each). The V gene lost 2 bases and the J gene lost 6 bases, with 24 bases spanning the gap. This CDR3 contains 17 residues. The germline V gene encodes CDR1 SGHDT and CDR2 YYEEEE. CDR3 region: CASSFGLFRQGGREQYF. The DNA of the CDR3 is TGTGCCAGCAGCTTCGGACTTTTCCGACAGGGAGGGCGCGAGCAGTACTTC.

This chain joins TRBV10-3 and TRBJ1-1, with no clear D. The CDR3 totals 14 residues. The V and J ends lost 2 bases and 1 base respectively, with 8 bases between them. CDR1 and CDR2 from the germline V gene are ENHRY and SYGVKD. The CDR3 loop is CAISENIKNTEAFF. The CDR3 nucleotides read TGTGCCATCAGTGAGAACATTAAGAACACTGAAGCTTTCTTT.

The CDR3 spells CSVEDRGRRGPWTEAFF. CDR3 coding DNA: TGCAGCGTTGAAGATCGAGGCAGGAGGGGGCCTTGGACTGAAGCTTTCTTT. The V gene is TRBV29-1, the J gene TRBJ1-1; 7 bases align to TRBD1. The CDR3 has 17 amino acids. The junction had 15 bases not matched to a gene; V was cut back by 0 bases and J by 5 bases. Looked up from germline, CDR1 is SQVTM and CDR2 is ANQGSEA. The full variable domain, its missing parts supplied by reference TRBV29-1 and TRBJ1-1, is SAVISQKPSRDICQRGTSLTIQCQVDSQVTMMFWYRQQPGQSLTLIATANQGSEATYESGFVIDKFPISRPNLTFSTLTVSNMSPEDSSIYLCSVEDRGRRGPWTEAFFGQGTRLTVV.

The chain uses TRBV10-3 and TRBJ1-4, with 10 bases lining up with TRBD1. Losses at the gene ends were 11 bases for V and 6 bases for J; bases not matched to a gene: 6. Germline values: CDR1 ENHRY, CDR2 SYGVKD. This CDR3 region has 13 residues. The CDR3 region is CAVRDRGDEKLFF. The CDR3 DNA is TGTGCCGTGCGGGACAGGGGAGATGAAAAACTGTTTTTT.

This clone has a handful of counts. The chain carries TRBV18 and TRBJ1-6; D is unclear. The V gene lost 1 base and the J gene lost 8 bases, with 12 bases spanning the gap. CDR3 size: 15 residues. Looked up from germline, CDR1 is KGHSH and CDR2 is LQKENI. CDR3 in DNA: TGTGCCAGCTCACCACGGGAGACGGTTGATTCACCCCTCCACTTT. Translating gives CASSPRETVDSPLHF. The full variable domain, its missing parts supplied by reference TRBV18 and TRBJ1-6, is NAGVMQNPRHLVRRRGQEARLRCSPMKGHSHVYWYRQLPEEGLKFMVYLQKENIIDESGMPKERFSAEFPKEGPSILRIQQVVRGDSAAYFCASSPRETVDSPLHFGNGTRLTVT.

The gene calls are TRBV7-8 and TRBJ1-1; D may be TRBD1 (5 bases). The CDR3 extends over 14 amino acids. Germline assignment: CDR1 SGHVS and CDR2 FQNEAQ. Trimming removed 0 bases at V and 2 bases at J, with 7 bases between. As DNA, the CDR3 is TGTGCCAGCAGCTTAGCTACAGGAAACACTGAAGCTTTCTTT. Amino acid sequence: CASSLATGNTEAFF.

The rearrangement links TRBV29-1 to TRBJ1-1; 10 bases are shared with TRBD1. V trimming: 8 bases; J trimming: 12 bases; junction bases outside the gene matches: 9. Looked up from germline, CDR1 is SQVTM and CDR2 is ANQGSEA. This CDR3 contains 11 residues. The CDR3 DNA reads as TGCAGCATCCGACAGGGGGCGGTGTCTTTCTTT. Translating gives CSIRQGAVSFF.

This chain connects TRBV9 to TRBJ1-2; D gene uncertain. Trimming removed 0 bases at V and 4 bases at J, with 7 bases between. Germline lookup yields CDR1 SGDLS and CDR2 YYNGEE. There are 13 residues in the CDR3. CDR3 in amino acids: CASSVVSGYGYTF. The DNA for the CDR3 is TGTGCCAGCAGCGTAGTTAGCGGCTATGGCTACACCTTC.

The chain has TRBV11-2 and TRBJ1-2; maybe TRBD1 (5 bases). The CDR3 extends over 12 amino acids. The germline V gene encodes CDR1 SGHAT and CDR2 FQNNGV. V was trimmed by 7 bases and J by 12 bases, leaving 18 bases between them. The CDR3: CASTINGASHTF. The CDR3 region has the DNA TGTGCCAGCACAATAAACGGGGCGTCGCACACCTTC.

The J gene is TRBJ1-6, the V gene TRBV25-1; 8 bases agree with TRBD1. The J segment lost 0 bases and the V segment lost 6 bases, leaving 4 bases of the junction unmatched. Germline V gene sequence: CDR1 MGHDK, CDR2 SYGVNS. The CDR3 is 16 amino acids. The CDR3 reads CASSGTGGSYNSPLHF. The CDR3 DNA is TGTGCCAGCAGCGGGACAGGCGGCTCCTATAATTCACCCCTCCACTTT. The whole variable domain, filled in from reference TRBV25-1 and TRBJ1-6, reads EADIYQTPRYLVIGTGKKITLECSQTMGHDKMYWYQQDPGMELHLIHYSYGVNSTEKGDLSSESTVSRIRTEHFPLTLESARPSHTSQYLCASSGTGGSYNSPLHFGNGTRLTVT.

The V call is TRBV11-1, the J call TRBJ2-7, with TRBD1 identical over 9 bases. The germline gives CDR1 SGHAT, CDR2 FQDESV (reference sequence). The V and J ends lost 0 bases and 5 bases, in that order; junction bases with no gene match: 5. The CDR3 is 15 amino acids. The CDR3 here is CASSLAPGQGHEQYF. For the CDR3, the DNA is TGTGCCAGCAGCTTAGCCCCGGGACAGGGCCACGAGCAGTACTTC. Based on the CDR3 plus reference TRBV11-1 and TRBJ2-7, the full variable domain is EAEVAQSPRYKITEKSQAVAFWCDPISGHATLYWYRQILGQGPELLVQFQDESVVDDSQLPKDRFSAERLKGVDSTLKIQPAELGDSAMYLCASSLAPGQGHEQYFGPGTRLTVT.

The chain links TRBV7-8 to TRBJ2-3; 11 bases fit TRBD2. With 5 bases clipped from V and 5 bases from J, the junction kept 3 bases outside the gene matches. CDR1 and CDR2 (germline): SGHVS, FQNEAQ. The CDR3 consists of 14 residues. CDR3 protein: CASSVGLAVDTQYF. As DNA, the CDR3 is TGTGCCAGCAGCGTGGGACTAGCGGTAGATACGCAGTATTTT. The whole variable domain, remainder taken from reference TRBV7-8 and TRBJ2-3, is GAGVSQSPRYKVAKRGQDVALRCDPISGHVSLFWYQQALGQGPEFLTYFQNEAQLDKSGLPSDRFFAERPEGSVSTLKIQRTQQEDSAVYLCASSVGLAVDTQYFGPGTRLTVL.

The CDR3 is CASSENQTGYKYHYTF. As DNA, the CDR3 is TGCGCCAGCAGTGAGAACCAGACAGGATACAAGTACCACTACACCTTC. The gene calls are TRBV10-1 and TRBJ1-2, with a possible D match to TRBD1 (6 bases). Per germline, CDR1 WNHNN and CDR2 SYGVQD (reference sequence). CDR3 length: 16 residues. The V and J ends lost 2 bases and 10 bases respectively, with 23 bases between them.

J is TRBJ1-4 and V is TRBV18; 9 nucleotides match TRBD1. Germline CDR1 and CDR2: KGHSH and LQKENI. V lost 6 bases to trimming and J lost 2 bases; unmatched junction nucleotides: 7. There are 16 residues in the CDR3. CDR3 nucleotide sequence: TGTGCCAGCTCCCGGGACAGGGTCGGGACTAATGAAAAACTGTTTTTT. Its protein product is CASSRDRVGTNEKLFF.